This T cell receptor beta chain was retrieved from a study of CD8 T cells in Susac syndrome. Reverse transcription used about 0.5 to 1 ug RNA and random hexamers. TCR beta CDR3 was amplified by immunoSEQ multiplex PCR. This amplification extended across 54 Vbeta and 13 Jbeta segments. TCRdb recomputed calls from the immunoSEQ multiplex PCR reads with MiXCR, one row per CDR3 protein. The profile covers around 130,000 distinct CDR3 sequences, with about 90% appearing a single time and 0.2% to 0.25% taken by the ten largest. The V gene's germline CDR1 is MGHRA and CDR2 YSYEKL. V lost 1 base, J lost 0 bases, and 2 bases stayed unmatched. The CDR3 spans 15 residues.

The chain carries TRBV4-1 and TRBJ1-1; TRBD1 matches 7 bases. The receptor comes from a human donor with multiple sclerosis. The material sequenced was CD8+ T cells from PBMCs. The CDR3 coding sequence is TGCGCCAGCAGCCAAGGGACAGGATTGAACACTGAAGCTTTCTTT. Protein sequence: CASSQGTGLNTEAFF.